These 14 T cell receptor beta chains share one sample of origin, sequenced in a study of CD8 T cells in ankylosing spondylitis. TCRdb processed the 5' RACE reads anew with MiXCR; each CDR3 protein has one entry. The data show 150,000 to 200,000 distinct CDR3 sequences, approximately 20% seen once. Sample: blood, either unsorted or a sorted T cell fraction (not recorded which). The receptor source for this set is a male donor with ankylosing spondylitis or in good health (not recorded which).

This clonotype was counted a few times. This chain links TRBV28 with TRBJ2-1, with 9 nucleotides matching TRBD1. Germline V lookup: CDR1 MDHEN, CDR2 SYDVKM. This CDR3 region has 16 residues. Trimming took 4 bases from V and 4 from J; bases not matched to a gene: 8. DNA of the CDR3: TGTGCCAGCAGTTCGTCCGGGACAGGGTTTTACAATGAGCAGTTCTTC. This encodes CASSSSGTGFYNEQFF.

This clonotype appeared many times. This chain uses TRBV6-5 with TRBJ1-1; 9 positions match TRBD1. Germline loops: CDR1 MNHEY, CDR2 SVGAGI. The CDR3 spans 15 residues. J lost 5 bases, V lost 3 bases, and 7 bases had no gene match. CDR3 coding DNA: TGTGCCAGCAGTTATTCTCCGGGACAGGGTACTGAAGCTTTCTTT. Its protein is CASSYSPGQGTEAFF.

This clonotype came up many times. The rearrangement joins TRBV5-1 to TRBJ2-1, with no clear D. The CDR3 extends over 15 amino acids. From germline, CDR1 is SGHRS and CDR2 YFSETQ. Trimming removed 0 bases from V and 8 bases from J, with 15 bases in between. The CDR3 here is CASSLGVAAWDEQFF. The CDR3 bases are TGCGCCAGCAGCTTGGGAGTAGCTGCTTGGGATGAGCAGTTCTTC.

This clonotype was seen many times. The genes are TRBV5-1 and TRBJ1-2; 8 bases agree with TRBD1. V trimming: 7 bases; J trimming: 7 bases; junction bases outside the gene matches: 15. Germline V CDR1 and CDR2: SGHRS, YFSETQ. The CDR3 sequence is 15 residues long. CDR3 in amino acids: CASDGDGRGHLGYTF. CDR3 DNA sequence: TGCGCCAGCGATGGGGATGGCAGGGGGCATCTTGGCTACACCTTC.

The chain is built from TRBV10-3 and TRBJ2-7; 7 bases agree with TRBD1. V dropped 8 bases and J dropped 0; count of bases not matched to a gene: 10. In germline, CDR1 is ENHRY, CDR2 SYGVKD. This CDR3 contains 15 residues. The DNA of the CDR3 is TGTGCCATCGCGGAGACAGGGTTCGACTCCTACGAGCAGTACTTC. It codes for CAIAETGFDSYEQYF.

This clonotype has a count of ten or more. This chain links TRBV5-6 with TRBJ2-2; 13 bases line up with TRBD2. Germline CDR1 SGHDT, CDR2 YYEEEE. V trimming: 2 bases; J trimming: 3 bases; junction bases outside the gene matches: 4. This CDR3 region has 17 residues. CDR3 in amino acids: CASSFPGLAGDTGELFF. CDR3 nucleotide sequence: TGTGCCAGCAGCTTCCCCGGACTAGCGGGAGACACCGGGGAGCTGTTTTTT.

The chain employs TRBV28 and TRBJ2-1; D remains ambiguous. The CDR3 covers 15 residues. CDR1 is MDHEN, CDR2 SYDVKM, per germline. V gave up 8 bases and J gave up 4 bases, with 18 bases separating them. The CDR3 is CASGTYPTGYNEQFF. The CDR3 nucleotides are TGTGCCAGCGGTACCTATCCGACCGGGTACAATGAGCAGTTCTTC.

DNA of the CDR3: TGTGCCAGCAGTTTAACGCCGACAAGCACCGGGGAGCTGTTTTTT. Translating it yields CASSLTPTSTGELFF. The chain is built from TRBV12-3 or TRBV12-4 and TRBJ2-2; no reliable D call. The CDR3 contains 15 residues. The V end was cut by 2 bases, the J end by 4 bases, with 11 bases between.

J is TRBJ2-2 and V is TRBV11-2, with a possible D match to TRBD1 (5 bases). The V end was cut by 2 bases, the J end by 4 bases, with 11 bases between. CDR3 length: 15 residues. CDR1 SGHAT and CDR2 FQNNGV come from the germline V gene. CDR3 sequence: CASSLWGASTGELFF. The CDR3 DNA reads TGTGCCAGCAGCTTATGGGGCGCGAGCACCGGGGAGCTGTTTTTT.

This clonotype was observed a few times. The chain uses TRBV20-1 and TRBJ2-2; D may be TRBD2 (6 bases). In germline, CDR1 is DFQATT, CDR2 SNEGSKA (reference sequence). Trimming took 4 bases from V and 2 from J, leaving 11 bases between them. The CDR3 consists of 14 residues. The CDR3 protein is CSAMRGINTGELFF. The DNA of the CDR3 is TGCAGTGCTATGCGGGGAATAAACACCGGGGAGCTGTTTTTT.

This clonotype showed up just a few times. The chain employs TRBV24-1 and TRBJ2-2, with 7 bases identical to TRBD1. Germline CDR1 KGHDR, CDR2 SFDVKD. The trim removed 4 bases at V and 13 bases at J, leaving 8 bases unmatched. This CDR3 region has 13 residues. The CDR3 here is CATSELTTGRLFF. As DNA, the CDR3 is TGTGCCACCAGTGAACTGACGACAGGGCGGCTGTTTTTT.

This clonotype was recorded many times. The CDR3 protein is CATSFSAGQVLNEQFF. CDR3 nucleotides: TGTGCCACCAGCTTTTCCGCGGGACAGGTGCTCAATGAGCAGTTCTTC. The V and J genes are TRBV15 and TRBJ2-1; 8 nucleotides line up with TRBD1. This CDR3 is 16 amino acids long. J gave up 6 bases and V 5 bases, and 12 bases lay outside the gene matches. Germline loops: CDR1 LNHNV, CDR2 YYDKDF (reference sequence).

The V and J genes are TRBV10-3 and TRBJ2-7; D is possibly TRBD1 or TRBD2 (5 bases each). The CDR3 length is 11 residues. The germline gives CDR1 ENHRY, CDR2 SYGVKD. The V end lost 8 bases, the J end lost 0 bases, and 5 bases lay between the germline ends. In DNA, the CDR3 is TGTGCCATCGGGACCTCCTACGAGCAGTACTTC. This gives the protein CAIGTSYEQYF.

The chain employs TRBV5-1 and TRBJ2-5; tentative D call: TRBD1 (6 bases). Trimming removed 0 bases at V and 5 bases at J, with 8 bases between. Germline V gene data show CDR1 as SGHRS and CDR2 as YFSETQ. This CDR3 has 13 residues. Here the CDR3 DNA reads TGCGCCAGCAGCTTGGCAGGGGATGAGACCCAGTACTTC. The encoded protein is CASSLAGDETQYF.